Listed below are T cell receptor beta chains from one sample, sequenced in a study of T cells in Graves' hyperthyroidism and ophthalmopathy. TCRdb passed the multiplex PCR reads through MiXCR, listing each CDR3 protein once. The sample shows approximately 630,000 distinct CDR3 sequences, about a sixth of them seen only once. Sequenced input: blood. The receptor source for this set is a young woman with Graves' hyperthyroidism. Both conserved end residues are part of each CDR3. The D gene is left open where the match is weak. Not every row has a clone size; where given, it reads once, few, many or a size class.

abundance	v_gene	j_gene	d_gene	CDR3aa	CDR3nt
many	TRBV28	TRBJ2-7	-	CASSVRGTYEQYF	TGTGCCAGCAGTGTTAGGGGAACCTACGAGCAGTACTTC
few	TRBV7-9	TRBJ2-5	-	CASSPLGPAGETQYF	TGTGCCAGCAGCCCTTTAGGACCCGCAGGAGAGACCCAGTACTTC
few	TRBV3-1	TRBJ1-4	-	CASSQDPGRNEKLFF	TGTGCCAGCAGCCAAGATCCAGGCAGAAATGAAAAACTGTTTTTT
many	TRBV12-3/TRBV12-4	TRBJ1-5	-	CASSQTGNQPQHF	TGTGCCAGCAGCCAAACAGGGAATCAGCCCCAGCATTTT
-	TRBV19	TRBJ2-3	TRBD2	CARGFPGTSVNTDTQYF	TGTGCCAGGGGATTTCCCGGGACTAGCGTCAACACAGATACGCAGTATTTT
many	TRBV5-1	TRBJ1-1	TRBD1	CASSWGTGTTEAFF	TGCGCCAGCAGCTGGGGGACAGGGACCACTGAAGCTTTCTTT
-	TRBV9	TRBJ2-1	TRBD2	CASSEAPRILAGVNEQFF	TGTGCCAGCAGCGAGGCCCCCCGGATACTAGCGGGAGTTAATGAGCAGTTCTTC
-	TRBV25-1	TRBJ2-2	TRBD1	CASGPGQGNGELFF	TGTGCCAGCGGACCGGGACAGGGAAACGGGGAGCTGTTTTTT
many	TRBV28	TRBJ1-1	-	CASTPGYTEAFF	TGTGCCAGCACCCCCGGATACACTGAAGCTTTCTTT
many	TRBV28	TRBJ2-7	TRBD2	CASSLTSGRATYEQYF	TGTGCCAGCAGTTTAACTAGCGGGAGGGCGACCTACGAGCAGTACTTC
many	TRBV2	TRBJ2-7	TRBD2	CASGETSGSYEQYF	TGTGCCAGCGGGGAGACTAGCGGGAGCTACGAGCAGTACTTC
few	TRBV29-1	TRBJ1-1	-	CSVSSYTEAFF	TGCAGCGTTTCGTCCTACACTGAAGCTTTCTTT
many	TRBV30	TRBJ2-7	-	CAWSVDSTYEQYF	TGTGCCTGGAGTGTAGACAGTACCTACGAGCAGTACTTC
-	TRBV6-2/TRBV6-3	TRBJ2-7	-	CASSYVRYHEQYF	TGTGCCAGCAGTTACGTACGGTACCACGAGCAGTACTTC
few	TRBV7-3	TRBJ1-6	-	CASSSRGTGNSPLHF	TGTGCCAGCAGCTCCAGGGGAACGGGGAACTCACCCCTCCACTTT
-	TRBV5-1	TRBJ2-7	TRBD2	CASCRTSGLYEQYF	TGCGCCAGCTGCAGGACTAGCGGACTCTACGAGCAGTACTTC
-	TRBV7-2	TRBJ2-1	-	CASSARGAYNEQFF	TGTGCCAGCAGCGCCAGGGGGGCGTACAATGAGCAGTTCTTC
many	TRBV6-5	TRBJ2-1	TRBD2	CASSYLTSSSYNEQFF	TGTGCCAGCAGTTACTTGACTAGCAGCTCCTACAATGAGCAGTTCTTC
many	TRBV2	TRBJ2-5	-	CASSGSSGETQYF	TGTGCCAGCAGCGGATCTAGTGGAGAGACCCAGTACTTC
few	TRBV29-1	TRBJ2-2	-	CSVGSANTGELFF	TGCAGCGTTGGTTCCGCGAACACCGGGGAGCTGTTTTTT
many	TRBV3-1	TRBJ1-2	TRBD1	CASSQDRRTGRAYGYTF	TGTGCCAGCAGCCAAGATCGGAGGACAGGGAGGGCCTATGGCTACACCTTC
many	TRBV27	TRBJ1-1	-	CASSFSSKVGTEAFF	TGTGCCAGCAGTTTCTCAAGCAAGGTAGGAACTGAAGCTTTCTTT
-	TRBV6-6	TRBJ2-2	-	CASSYLDDTGELFF	TGTGCCAGCAGTTACCTAGATGACACCGGGGAGCTGTTTTTT
few	TRBV30	TRBJ2-7	-	CAWKIGGRYEQYF	TGTGCCTGGAAAATCGGGGGACGCTACGAGCAGTACTTC
many	TRBV6-5	TRBJ1-1	TRBD1	CASSYRGGVEAFF	TGTGCCAGCAGTTACCGAGGGGGCGTAGAAGCTTTCTTT
-	TRBV6-1	TRBJ2-2	-	CASKGGLPRTGELFF	TGTGCCAGCAAGGGGGGACTCCCCCGTACCGGGGAGCTGTTTTTT
many	TRBV7-2	TRBJ2-5	TRBD2	CASSLGVGTRETQYF	TGTGCCAGCAGCTTAGGGGTGGGGACTAGGGAGACCCAGTACTTC
few	TRBV12-3/TRBV12-4	TRBJ2-1	-	CASSFRPENQFF	TGTGCCAGCAGTTTTAGGCCAGAGAATCAGTTCTTC
many	TRBV20-1	TRBJ1-1	-	CSAREGPQAFTEAFF	TGCAGTGCTAGAGAGGGTCCACAGGCCTTCACTGAAGCTTTCTTT
few	TRBV5-4	TRBJ2-3	TRBD2	CASSLDASGSFYDTQYF	TGTGCCAGCAGCTTGGATGCTAGCGGGAGTTTTTATGATACGCAGTATTTT
-	TRBV28	TRBJ2-3	-	CASSSTPPLSTDTQYF	TGTGCCAGCAGTTCCACACCTCCCTTAAGCACAGATACGCAGTATTTT
few	TRBV5-4	TRBJ2-3	TRBD2	CASSPPGRERDTQYF	TGTGCCAGCAGCCCCCCAGGGCGGGAGAGGGACACGCAGTATTTT
-	TRBV7-9	TRBJ2-2	-	CASSFVGPVNTGELFF	TGTGCCAGCAGCTTTGTCGGTCCCGTCAACACCGGGGAGCTGTTTTTT
many	TRBV24-1	TRBJ1-1	-	CATSAQGGTEAFF	TGTGCCACCAGTGCTCAGGGTGGGACTGAAGCTTTCTTT
many	TRBV30	TRBJ1-1	-	CAWSVRASWTEAFF	TGTGCCTGGAGTGTCCGGGCCTCGTGGACTGAAGCTTTCTTT
many	TRBV29-1	TRBJ1-1	-	CSVRTGSEAFF	TGCAGCGTACGGACCGGTTCTGAAGCTTTCTTT
-	TRBV7-9	TRBJ2-1	TRBD2	CASSALGGSLFNEQFF	TGTGCCAGCAGCGCCCTGGGCGGGAGCCTTTTCAATGAGCAGTTCTTC